The 12 T cell receptor beta chains presented below share a single source sample, sequenced in a study of T cells in Graves' hyperthyroidism and ophthalmopathy. What was amplified from RNA transcripts were TCR beta CDR3 regions. An initial round of RT-PCR targeting the TCR CDR3 relied on the HTBI primer set. TCRdb re-called the multiplex PCR reads through MiXCR, storing one row per CDR3 protein. The sample contains approximately 590,000 distinct CDR3 sequences, 15% to 19% of which appear only once. Sequencing was carried out using blood. These receptors originate from a woman younger than 45 with Graves' hyperthyroidism.

There are many counts of this clonotype. The chain links TRBV7-2 to TRBJ2-5, with D possibly matching TRBD2 (5 bases). This CDR3 spans 13 amino acids. The germline gives CDR1 SGHTA, CDR2 FQGNSA. Trimming left V 4 bases short and J 2 bases short, with 8 bases between. CDR3: CASSYGLQETQYF. DNA of the CDR3: TGTGCCAGCAGCTACGGACTTCAAGAGACCCAGTACTTC.

V usage is TRBV6-1 and J usage is TRBJ1-3; no reliable D call. V gave up 3 bases and J gave up 0 bases, with 12 bases separating them. CDR3 size: 16 residues. The V gene's germline CDR1 is MNHNS and CDR2 SASEGT. CDR3 in amino acids: CASSDRASYSGNTIYF. The CDR3 bases are TGTGCCAGCAGTGATCGGGCTTCCTACTCTGGAAACACCATATATTTT.

This clonotype was recorded many times. This chain connects TRBV28 to TRBJ2-4; 13 bases align to TRBD2. The CDR3 extends over 18 amino acids. The germline V gene encodes CDR1 MDHEN and CDR2 SYDVKM. The J segment lost 3 bases and the V segment lost 5 bases, leaving 10 bases of the junction unmatched. The CDR3 loop is CASSPHGLAGVLKNIQYF. The CDR3 nucleotides are TGTGCCAGCAGTCCACACGGACTAGCGGGAGTACTCAAAAACATTCAGTACTTC.

The chain is built from TRBV19 and TRBJ2-3, with a tentative D call TRBD1 (5 bases). The CDR3 spans 14 residues. V was pared by 5 bases and J by 0 bases, with 9 bases between. Germline V gene lookup returns CDR1 LNHDA and CDR2 SQIVND (reference sequence). CDR3 amino acids: CASSYQGSTDTQYF. CDR3 DNA sequence: TGTGCCAGTAGTTACCAGGGAAGCACAGATACGCAGTATTTT. Using reference TRBV19 and TRBJ2-3 for the parts outside the CDR3, the full variable domain is DGGITQSPKYLFRKEGQNVTLSCEQNLNHDAMYWYRQDPGQGLRLIYYSQIVNDFQKGDIAEGYSVSREKKESFPLTVTSAQKNPTAFYLCASSYQGSTDTQYFGPGTRLTVL.

The rearrangement joins TRBV20-1 to TRBJ2-1; 7 bases agree with TRBD2. Germline lookup yields CDR1 DFQATT and CDR2 SNEGSKA (reference sequence). There are 13 residues in the CDR3. After removal of 3 bases from V and 2 bases from J, the junction contained 1 base not matched to a gene. CDR3 protein: CSASGLAYNEQFF. DNA of the CDR3: TGCAGTGCTAGTGGACTAGCCTACAATGAGCAGTTCTTC.

This clonotype was observed at least ten times. The chain employs TRBV28 and TRBJ1-6; D may be TRBD1 (6 bases). The germline V gene encodes CDR1 MDHEN and CDR2 SYDVKM. V was trimmed by 3 bases and J by 8 bases, leaving 14 bases between them. The length of the CDR3 is 15 residues. CDR3 region: CASSFRSGEDSPLHF. In DNA, the CDR3 is TGTGCCAGCAGTTTTAGGTCAGGGGAAGATTCACCCCTCCACTTT.

CDR3 coding DNA: TGTGCCAGCAGGGGACAGACTCGGAGCTATGGCTACACCTTC. It specifies CASRGQTRSYGYTF. The chain recombines TRBV3-1 with TRBJ1-2; TRBD1 agrees at 7 bases. The J segment lost 4 bases and the V segment lost 6 bases, leaving 8 bases of the junction unmatched. This CDR3 has 14 amino acids. Germline V gene data show CDR1 as LGHDT and CDR2 as YNNKEL (reference sequence).

The chain recombines TRBV9 with TRBJ2-3; D unclear. V lost 7 bases to trimming and J lost 2 bases, with 8 bases between them. The germline V gene encodes CDR1 SGDLS and CDR2 YYNGEE. The CDR3 is 12 residues long. CDR3 nucleotides: TGTGCCAGCGGGAAAAACACAGATACGCAGTATTTT. It codes for CASGKNTDTQYF.

This clonotype has at least ten counts. Here the CDR3 reads CASSATGSGNTGELFF. The CDR3 DNA follows: TGCGCCAGCAGCGCAACAGGATCCGGGAACACCGGGGAGCTGTTTTTT. J is TRBJ2-2 and V is TRBV5-1; D may be TRBD1 (5 bases). Germline CDR1 SGHRS, CDR2 YFSETQ. Trimming removed 4 bases from V and 1 base from J, with 14 bases in between. The CDR3 extends over 16 amino acids. Based on the CDR3 plus reference TRBV5-1 and TRBJ2-2, the full variable domain is KAGVTQTPRYLIKTRGQQVTLSCSPISGHRSVSWYQQTPGQGLQFLFEYFSETQRNKGNFPGRFSGRQFSNSRSEMNVSTLELGDSALYLCASSATGSGNTGELFFGEGSRLTVL.

This sequence joins TRBV27 and TRBJ2-1; 14 bases line up with TRBD2. The V and J ends lost 2 bases and 5 bases, in that order; junction bases with no gene match: 2. The CDR3 extends over 16 amino acids. Germline assignment: CDR1 MNHEY and CDR2 SMNVEV (reference sequence). CDR3 region: CASSLMGLAGDNEQFF. The CDR3 DNA follows: TGTGCCAGCAGTTTAATGGGACTAGCGGGAGACAATGAGCAGTTCTTC.

The chain has TRBV7-2 and TRBJ1-2; possibly TRBD1 for D (5 bases). V lost 0 bases to trimming and J lost 5 bases, with 10 bases between them. The germline CDR1 and CDR2 sequences are SGHTA and FQGNSA. This CDR3 contains 14 residues. The CDR3 DNA is TGTGCCAGCAGCTTAGCGCCAGGGAGGTATGGCTACACCTTC. This translates into CASSLAPGRYGYTF.

This clonotype showed up many times. The rearrangement joins TRBV2 to TRBJ2-2; D gene unclear. The CDR3 is made up of 12 amino acids. Germline CDR1 reads SNHLY; CDR2 reads FYNNEI. V was cut by 10 bases and J by 4 bases, with 10 bases left in between. CDR3 amino acids: CATGPATGELFF. The CDR3 DNA sequence: TGTGCCACCGGACCTGCCACCGGGGAGCTGTTTTTT.